This TCR beta chain stems from a study of T cell responses to AZD1222 COVID-19 vaccine. General study points: Baseline testing showed seropositivity in only six AZD1222 recipients. Spike-specific TCR repertoires showed rising breadth and depth after two AZD1222 doses. The sample set comprised mostly white British donors with more females, and clonal diversity was possibly underestimated.

The CDR3 extends over 14 amino acids. In germline, CDR1 is LGHNA, CDR2 YSLEER. V lost 4 bases and J lost 7; bases outside the gene matches: 9. Of note for this clone: The target antigen is unknown.

TCRdb keeps only in-frame clones here, not all; method: immunoSEQ multiplex PCR. The sample lists 150,000 to 180,000 clones; approximately 87% were seen once. This chain joins TRBV4-3 and TRBJ2-7; 8 bases are a match to TRBD2. This clonotype was obtained from an adult in good health. Sequenced here: peripheral blood, sampled on day 0 of MenACWY control vaccination. In DNA form, the CDR3 reads TGCGCCAGCAGCCTAGAACTCGGGGGGGGAGAGCAGTACTTC. It yields the protein CASSLELGGGEQYF.